This T cell receptor beta chain is from a study of response to subunit inactivated influenza vaccine. V lost 4 bases, J lost 4 bases, and 15 bases lay in between. Germline assignment: CDR1 SGHRS and CDR2 YFSETQ. The CDR3 totals 15 residues. General study points: The authors put forward the suggestion that each seasonal influenza vaccination may bring in only a limited number of new T cells.

This clonotype was seen many times. Antigen unknown. TCRdb itself ran the RT-PCR reads through MiXCR, one entry per CDR3 protein. The profile shows about 520,000 distinct CDR3 sequences, over 9.5% of them singletons. Here the sequenced sample was PBMCs from blood, taken more than 35 days after vaccination. The TCR was taken from a man aged 45 to 65 who received an inactivated influenza vaccine. The chain is built from TRBV5-1 and TRBJ1-3, with D hard to call. The CDR3 region is CASSLSRVGGNTIYF. CDR3 nucleotides: TGCGCCAGCAGCCTCTCGCGGGTCGGCGGAAACACCATATATTTT.